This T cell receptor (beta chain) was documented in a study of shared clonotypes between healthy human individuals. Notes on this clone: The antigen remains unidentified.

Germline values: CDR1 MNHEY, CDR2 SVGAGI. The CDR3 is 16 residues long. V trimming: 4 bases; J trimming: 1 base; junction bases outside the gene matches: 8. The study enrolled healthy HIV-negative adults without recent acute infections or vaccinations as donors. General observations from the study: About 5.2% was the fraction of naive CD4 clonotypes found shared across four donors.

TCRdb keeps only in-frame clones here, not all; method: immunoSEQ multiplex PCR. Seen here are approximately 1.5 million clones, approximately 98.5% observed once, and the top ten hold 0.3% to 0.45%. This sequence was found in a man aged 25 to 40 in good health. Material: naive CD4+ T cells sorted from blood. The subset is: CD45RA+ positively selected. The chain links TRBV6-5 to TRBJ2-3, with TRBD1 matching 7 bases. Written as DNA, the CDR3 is TGTGCCAGCAGTTCAAGACAGGGCTTGGGCACAGATACGCAGTATTTT. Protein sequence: CASSSRQGLGTDTQYF.